Here is one T cell receptor (beta chain) with its context. The antigen remains unidentified. This record belongs to a study of T cells in localized non-small cell lung cancer. Study-level points and caveats: Heterogeneity remains possible because sequencing was limited to only one tumor region. Elevated blood T cell density was associated with longer overall survival. Adjacent uninvolved lung had the highest clonality, suggesting focused antigen responses.

The assay was immunoSEQ multiplex PCR, and TCRdb's table has in-frame clones only and misses some. The sample includes roughly 77,000 clones, around nine tenths of them seen just once. The CDR3 covers 14 residues. V shed 2 bases and J shed 1 base, with 5 bases lying between them. Germline CDR1 MNHEY, CDR2 SVGAGI. This sample comprised peripheral blood, obtained before any cancer treatment. The receptor comes from a woman aged 40 to 75 with stage I squamous cell lung carcinoma. This sequence joins TRBV6-5 and TRBJ2-2; D gene uncertain. CDR3 protein: CASSYNRNTGELFF. CDR3 nucleotides: TGTGCCAGCAGTTACAACAGGAACACCGGGGAGCTGTTTTTT.